The rows below give T cell receptor beta chains drawn from one sample of a study of T cell responses to AZD1222 COVID-19 vaccine. The method was immunoSEQ multiplex PCR; TCRdb's version includes in-frame clones alone and lacks a portion of them. The sample contains 120,000 or so clones, over 75% of which appear only once. Sequencing used peripheral blood, obtained on day 0 of AZD1222 vaccination. Source of these receptors: an adult in good health. The CDR3 runs from the conserved cysteine through the conserved F or W. A D gene is named only where the DNA matches it firmly. The size of a clone is reported for some rows only, either as once, few or many, or as a class for expanded clones.

v_gene: TRBV25-1
len: 11
j_gene: TRBJ2-7
abundance: once
d_gene: .
CDR3nt: TGTGCCAGCAGTGTGAGCTACGAGCAGTACTTC
CDR3aa: CASSVSYEQYF

v_gene: TRBV29-1
len: 13
j_gene: TRBJ2-3
abundance: once
d_gene: .
CDR3nt: TGCAGCGTTGAAAGCAGGGGCACAGATACGCAGTATTTT
CDR3aa: CSVESRGTDTQYF

v_gene: TRBV7-3
len: 15
j_gene: TRBJ2-2
abundance: .
d_gene: TRBD2
CDR3nt: TGTGCCAGCAGGCAAGGGACTAGCGGGACCGGGGAGCTGTTTTTT
CDR3aa: CASRQGTSGTGELFF

v_gene: TRBV7-9
len: 16
j_gene: TRBJ2-7
abundance: .
d_gene: .
CDR3nt: TGTGCCAGCAGCGCCGGCGAGTATCAGCGCTCCTACGAGCAGTACTTC
CDR3aa: CASSAGEYQRSYEQYF

v_gene: TRBV30
len: 16
j_gene: TRBJ1-5
abundance: .
d_gene: .
CDR3nt: TGTGCCTGGAGTGTCGGTCAGGGTGGGGGCAATCAGCCCCAGCATTTT
CDR3aa: CAWSVGQGGGNQPQHF

v_gene: TRBV6-5
len: 15
j_gene: TRBJ1-3
abundance: .
d_gene: .
CDR3nt: TGTGCCAGCAGTAAGGAGGGACGGGCTGGAAACACCATATATTTT
CDR3aa: CASSKEGRAGNTIYF

v_gene: TRBV3-1/TRBV3-2
len: 16
j_gene: TRBJ1-6
abundance: .
d_gene: .
CDR3nt: TGTGCCAGCAGCCAAGTTGGTGGGAGGTATAATTCACCCCTCCACTTT
CDR3aa: CASSQVGGRYNSPLHF

v_gene: TRBV18
len: 14
j_gene: TRBJ1-6
abundance: .
d_gene: TRBD1
CDR3nt: TGTGCCAGCTCGCCGGGACAGGGTTTTGAGGCCCTCCACTTT
CDR3aa: CASSPGQGFEALHF

v_gene: TRBV24-1
len: 15
j_gene: TRBJ2-7
abundance: once
d_gene: TRBD2
CDR3nt: TGTGCCACCAGTGATCCCCGACTAGCTCCCTACGAGCAGTACTTC
CDR3aa: CATSDPRLAPYEQYF

v_gene: TRBV28
len: 15
j_gene: TRBJ1-2
abundance: .
d_gene: .
CDR3nt: TGTGCCAGCAGTTTAGAAAGGGGGGTGGACTATGGCTACACCTTC
CDR3aa: CASSLERGVDYGYTF

v_gene: TRBV9
len: 15
j_gene: TRBJ2-1
abundance: once
d_gene: TRBD1
CDR3nt: TGTGCCAGCAGCTCCGGGACAGGGGCCTACAATGAGCAGTTCTTC
CDR3aa: CASSSGTGAYNEQFF

v_gene: TRBV27
len: 14
j_gene: TRBJ2-3
abundance: .
d_gene: TRBD2
CDR3nt: TGTGCCAGCAGGCTAGCGGGAGGTTTAGATACGCAGTATTTT
CDR3aa: CASRLAGGLDTQYF

v_gene: TRBV6-2/TRBV6-3
len: 15
j_gene: TRBJ1-4
abundance: .
d_gene: .
CDR3nt: TGTGCCAGCAGTTACTCCCCGACCTCGACTGCGAAACTGTTTTTT
CDR3aa: CASSYSPTSTAKLFF

v_gene: TRBV6-1
len: 13
j_gene: TRBJ1-1
abundance: .
d_gene: .
CDR3nt: TGTGCCAGCAGTGAAACACAGGTCCGGGAAGCTTTCTTT
CDR3aa: CASSETQVREAFF

v_gene: TRBV29-1
len: 13
j_gene: TRBJ1-6
abundance: .
d_gene: TRBD1
CDR3nt: TGCAGCGCCCTGACAGGGCAAAATTCACCCCTCCACTTT
CDR3aa: CSALTGQNSPLHF

v_gene: TRBV5-1
len: 16
j_gene: TRBJ2-1
abundance: .
d_gene: TRBD2
CDR3nt: TGCGCCAGCAGCTCGGGGACTACACCCTCCTACAATGAGCAGTTCTTC
CDR3aa: CASSSGTTPSYNEQFF

v_gene: TRBV15
len: 16
j_gene: TRBJ2-7
abundance: .
d_gene: .
CDR3nt: TGTGCCACCAGCAGAGCAACAGGGTTGGTAGGCTACGAGCAGTACTTC
CDR3aa: CATSRATGLVGYEQYF

v_gene: TRBV24-1
len: 17
j_gene: TRBJ2-3
abundance: once
d_gene: .
CDR3nt: TGTGCCACCAGTGACATCTTCGCCGGGAGTAGCACAGATACGCAGTATTTT
CDR3aa: CATSDIFAGSSTDTQYF

v_gene: TRBV5-1
len: 13
j_gene: TRBJ2-5
abundance: once
d_gene: TRBD1
CDR3nt: TGCGCCAGCAGCCAGGGACAGGGAGAGACCCAGTACTTC
CDR3aa: CASSQGQGETQYF

v_gene: TRBV18
len: 15
j_gene: TRBJ2-2
abundance: .
d_gene: .
CDR3nt: TGTGCCAGCTCACCACCGTCTAGCGACACCGGGGAGCTGTTTTTT
CDR3aa: CASSPPSSDTGELFF

v_gene: TRBV4-2
len: 15
j_gene: TRBJ2-5
abundance: .
d_gene: .
CDR3nt: TGTGCCAGCAGCCCCTTTCTAGGATTCCAAGAGACCCAGTACTTC
CDR3aa: CASSPFLGFQETQYF

v_gene: TRBV10-3
len: 15
j_gene: TRBJ1-1
abundance: .
d_gene: TRBD1
CDR3nt: TGTGCCATCAGTGAGTCTGGGACAGTCAACACTGAAGCTTTCTTT
CDR3aa: CAISESGTVNTEAFF

v_gene: TRBV6-5
len: 11
j_gene: TRBJ1-1
abundance: .
d_gene: .
CDR3nt: TGTGCCAGCAGTTGGGGCCCTGAAGCTTTCTTT
CDR3aa: CASSWGPEAFF

v_gene: TRBV5-1
len: 15
j_gene: TRBJ1-3
abundance: .
d_gene: TRBD1
CDR3nt: TGCGCCAGCAGCTCCGGACAGGGGACGGGAAACACCATATATTTT
CDR3aa: CASSSGQGTGNTIYF

v_gene: TRBV7-3
len: 16
j_gene: TRBJ2-2
abundance: .
d_gene: .
CDR3nt: TGTGCCAGCAGCCCCCGCGGACAGACGAACACCGGGGAGCTGTTTTTT
CDR3aa: CASSPRGQTNTGELFF

v_gene: TRBV7-3
len: 15
j_gene: TRBJ2-3
abundance: .
d_gene: .
CDR3nt: TGTGCCAGCAGTCGACTGGTAGGGTCCACAGATACGCAGTATTTT
CDR3aa: CASSRLVGSTDTQYF

v_gene: TRBV6-5
len: 16
j_gene: TRBJ2-1
abundance: .
d_gene: TRBD2
CDR3nt: TGTGCCAGCAGTTACGGACTAGCGGGGGCAGAGATTGAGCAGTTCTTC
CDR3aa: CASSYGLAGAEIEQFF

v_gene: TRBV3-1/TRBV3-2
len: 17
j_gene: TRBJ2-1
abundance: .
d_gene: TRBD2
CDR3nt: TGTGCCAGCAGCCAAGGCATAGCGGGAGGACTCTACAATGAGCAGTTCTTC
CDR3aa: CASSQGIAGGLYNEQFF

v_gene: TRBV7-6
len: 17
j_gene: TRBJ1-2
abundance: .
d_gene: TRBD1
CDR3nt: TGTGCCAGCAGCTTAGGTACACGGGACAGCCTTAACTATGGCTACACCTTC
CDR3aa: CASSLGTRDSLNYGYTF

v_gene: TRBV14
len: 18
j_gene: TRBJ2-7
abundance: .
d_gene: TRBD2
CDR3nt: TGTGCCAGCAGCCAACCGTTTACGCGGGAGGGCCGCAACTACGAGCAGTACTTC
CDR3aa: CASSQPFTREGRNYEQYF

v_gene: TRBV7-9
len: 12
j_gene: TRBJ2-5
abundance: .
d_gene: .
CDR3nt: TGTGCCAGCAGTACAGAACAAGAGACCCAGTACTTC
CDR3aa: CASSTEQETQYF

v_gene: TRBV19
len: 14
j_gene: TRBJ2-5
abundance: .
d_gene: TRBD2
CDR3nt: TGTGCCAGTGCCCTAGCGGGTGCCGAAGAGACCCAGTACTTC
CDR3aa: CASALAGAEETQYF

v_gene: TRBV30
len: 11
j_gene: TRBJ2-1
abundance: once
d_gene: .
CDR3nt: TGTGCCTGGGAGGTTGGTAATGAGCAGTTCTTC
CDR3aa: CAWEVGNEQFF

v_gene: TRBV1
len: 17
j_gene: TRBJ1-2
abundance: .
d_gene: .
CDR3nt: TGCACCAGCAGCCAAGAAGTCCGCGGACAGGTAATCTATGGCTACACCTTC
CDR3aa: CTSSQEVRGQVIYGYTF

v_gene: TRBV3-1/TRBV3-2
len: 15
j_gene: TRBJ2-1
abundance: .
d_gene: .
CDR3nt: TGTGCCAGCAGCCCCCAGGGGCGGTCCTACAATGAGCAGTTCTTC
CDR3aa: CASSPQGRSYNEQFF

v_gene: TRBV6-6
len: 16
j_gene: TRBJ2-3
abundance: .
d_gene: TRBD1
CDR3nt: TGTGCCAGCAGTTATACGGGACAGGTGGGGGGAGATACGCAGTATTTT
CDR3aa: CASSYTGQVGGDTQYF

v_gene: TRBV19
len: 13
j_gene: TRBJ1-1
abundance: .
d_gene: .
CDR3nt: TGTGCCAGTAGTACCCATATGAACACTGAAGCTTTCTTT
CDR3aa: CASSTHMNTEAFF

v_gene: TRBV7-9
len: 13
j_gene: TRBJ1-2
abundance: .
d_gene: .
CDR3nt: TGTGCCAGCAGCTGGGGGGATACTGCCGGCTACACCTTC
CDR3aa: CASSWGDTAGYTF

v_gene: TRBV28
len: 19
j_gene: TRBJ2-7
abundance: few
d_gene: TRBD2
CDR3nt: TGTGCCAGCCTCTCTGAGAGTCGGAGCGGGAGGGGAATTTCCTACGAGCAGTACTTC
CDR3aa: CASLSESRSGRGISYEQYF

v_gene: TRBV6-5
len: 15
j_gene: TRBJ1-1
abundance: .
d_gene: .
CDR3nt: TGTGCCAGCAGTTACAATGGGGGGTTGAACACTGAAGCTTTCTTT
CDR3aa: CASSYNGGLNTEAFF

v_gene: TRBV9
len: 15
j_gene: TRBJ2-7
abundance: once
d_gene: .
CDR3nt: TGTGCCAGCAGCGTAGGGGCAGGGGGGATCGACGAGCAGTACTTC
CDR3aa: CASSVGAGGIDEQYF

v_gene: TRBV10-3
len: 16
j_gene: TRBJ1-5
abundance: many
d_gene: .
CDR3nt: TGTGCCATCAGTGAGTCGGGGGGGCGCGGCAATCAGCCCCAGCATTTT
CDR3aa: CAISESGGRGNQPQHF

v_gene: TRBV27
len: 13
j_gene: TRBJ2-7
abundance: .
d_gene: .
CDR3nt: TGTGCCAGCAGTAGACTAGTATTCAACGAGCAGTACTTC
CDR3aa: CASSRLVFNEQYF

v_gene: TRBV14
len: 16
j_gene: TRBJ2-1
abundance: .
d_gene: TRBD2
CDR3nt: TGTGCCAGCAGCCTACTAGCGGGAGCTCTTCAGGGTGAGCAGTTCTTC
CDR3aa: CASSLLAGALQGEQFF

v_gene: TRBV18
len: 14
j_gene: TRBJ2-2
abundance: .
d_gene: TRBD2
CDR3nt: TGTGCCAGCTCACCAGGGACTAGCACCGGGGAGCTGTTTTTT
CDR3aa: CASSPGTSTGELFF

v_gene: TRBV2
len: 13
j_gene: TRBJ1-2
abundance: .
d_gene: TRBD1
CDR3nt: TGTGCCAGCAATAGACAGGGGGCGCGGGGCTACACCTTC
CDR3aa: CASNRQGARGYTF

v_gene: TRBV5-4
len: 14
j_gene: TRBJ1-1
abundance: .
d_gene: TRBD1
CDR3nt: TGTGCCAGCAGCGCGGACAGGGTCGGCTCTGAAGCTTTCTTT
CDR3aa: CASSADRVGSEAFF

v_gene: TRBV24-1
len: 14
j_gene: TRBJ2-1
abundance: .
d_gene: .
CDR3nt: TGTGCCACCAGTGATTCAGGGCTTAGCAATGAGCAGTTCTTC
CDR3aa: CATSDSGLSNEQFF

v_gene: TRBV6-5
len: 15
j_gene: TRBJ1-1
abundance: .
d_gene: TRBD1
CDR3nt: TGTGCCAGCAGTTACTCAAACAGGGGTCAAGGTGAAGCTTTCTTT
CDR3aa: CASSYSNRGQGEAFF

v_gene: TRBV9
len: 17
j_gene: TRBJ2-3
abundance: .
d_gene: TRBD2
CDR3nt: TGTGTCAGCAGCCCGCCTGGCGGGGGGTGGGGCACAGATACGCAGTATTTT
CDR3aa: CVSSPPGGGWGTDTQYF

v_gene: TRBV30
len: 15
j_gene: TRBJ1-6
abundance: .
d_gene: TRBD1
CDR3nt: TGTGCCTGGACCTCCGGACAGGGCCCAGGTTCACCCCTCCACTTT
CDR3aa: CAWTSGQGPGSPLHF

v_gene: TRBV6-5
len: 14
j_gene: TRBJ2-4
abundance: .
d_gene: TRBD1
CDR3nt: TGTGCCAGCAGTAATGACAGGGGGCAAAACATTCAGTACTTC
CDR3aa: CASSNDRGQNIQYF

v_gene: TRBV14
len: 15
j_gene: TRBJ1-1
abundance: few
d_gene: .
CDR3nt: TGTGCCAGCAGCCACTCACACAGGTTGAACACTGAAGCTTTCTTT
CDR3aa: CASSHSHRLNTEAFF

v_gene: TRBV5-6
len: 15
j_gene: TRBJ1-1
abundance: .
d_gene: TRBD1
CDR3nt: TGTGCCAGCAGCTCACAGGGGGCTGGGAACACTGAAGCTTTCTTT
CDR3aa: CASSSQGAGNTEAFF

v_gene: TRBV19
len: 14
j_gene: TRBJ2-2
abundance: .
d_gene: .
CDR3nt: TGTGCCAGTAGCCTAGGGCGCCAGTCCGGGGAGCTGTTTTTT
CDR3aa: CASSLGRQSGELFF

v_gene: TRBV7-6
len: 16
j_gene: TRBJ2-7
abundance: once
d_gene: TRBD2
CDR3nt: TGTGCCAGCAGCGGTGGGCCTAGCGGCCACTCCTACGAGCAGTACTTC
CDR3aa: CASSGGPSGHSYEQYF

v_gene: TRBV7-9
len: 13
j_gene: TRBJ2-5
abundance: .
d_gene: .
CDR3nt: TGTGCCAGCAGTCTCGGACACCAAGAGACCCAGTACTTC
CDR3aa: CASSLGHQETQYF

v_gene: TRBV7-9
len: 12
j_gene: TRBJ1-1
abundance: few
d_gene: .
CDR3nt: TGTGCCAGCAGCTTGTTGAGGACTGAAGCTTTCTTT
CDR3aa: CASSLLRTEAFF

v_gene: TRBV19
len: 14
j_gene: TRBJ1-1
abundance: .
d_gene: TRBD1
CDR3nt: TGTGCCAGTAGCCTCACAGGGGTGAGGACTGAAGCTTTCTTT
CDR3aa: CASSLTGVRTEAFF

v_gene: TRBV6-1
len: 15
j_gene: TRBJ2-1
abundance: once
d_gene: TRBD1
CDR3nt: TGTGCCAGCAGTGAAACCCGACAGGGACACGGTGAGCAGTTCTTC
CDR3aa: CASSETRQGHGEQFF